This T cell receptor beta chain was documented in a study of Ad26.COV2.S vaccination and SARS-CoV-2 variants. Study overall: Administration of Ad26.COV2.S was intramuscular, either once or twice 56 days apart.

Treatment: roughly 20 received Ad26.COV2.S at low or high dose, single or two shots; 5 received placebo; per-sample allocation not given. Samples came from day 63 after the first vaccine or placebo injection. Measured with immunoSEQ multiplex PCR; TCRdb has only the in-frame clones, and not every one. The sample records 200,000 to 300,000 clones, roughly 90% being singletons. Study findings and constraints: TCR breadth and depth estimates may have understated total T cell responses.

Turning to this clone: Its antigen is as yet unknown.

Per the germline V gene, CDR1 is MDHEN and CDR2 is SYDVKM. Trimming removed 1 base at V and 4 bases at J, with 11 bases between. The CDR3 is 15 residues long. The specimen comprised peripheral blood, sampled in a trial of Ad26.COV2.S vaccine versus placebo. J is TRBJ1-3 and V is TRBV28; a possible D gene is TRBD1 (5 bases). This TCR derives from a person between 18 and 59 years old who received the Ad26.COV2.S COVID-19 vaccine or a placebo. This chain's CDR3 is CASSLLGVAGNTIYF. CDR3 DNA sequence: TGTGCCAGCAGTTTATTGGGGGTGGCGGGAAACACCATATATTTT. The whole variable domain, remainder taken from reference TRBV28 and TRBJ1-3, is DVKVTQSSRYLVKRTGEKVFLECVQDMDHENMFWYRQDPGLGLRLIYFSYDVKMKEKGDIPEGYSVSREKKERFSLILESASTNQTSMYLCASSLLGVAGNTIYFGEGSWLTVV.